The 24 T cell receptor beta chains listed next were all sequenced from one sample in a study of blood T cell repertoires in COVID-19. The assay was immunoSEQ multiplex PCR, and TCRdb's table has in-frame clones only and misses some. This table has roughly 120,000 clones, roughly 87% appearing once. The source material was peripheral blood. The origin of the receptors is a human donor in a cohort sampled during active COVID-19.

This chain connects TRBV24-1 to TRBJ2-1; D unclear. The CDR3 length is 13 residues. V was cut by 2 bases and J by 9 bases, with 10 bases left in between. Germline V gene data show CDR1 as KGHDR and CDR2 as SFDVKD. CDR3 region: CATSDSSRLEQFF. The CDR3 bases are TGTGCCACCAGTGATTCCTCGCGGCTTGAGCAGTTCTTC.

The J gene is TRBJ2-7, the V gene TRBV3-1 (or the pseudogene TRBV3-2), with 8 bases matching TRBD1. Germline CDR1 is LGHDT and CDR2 is YNNKEL (reference sequence). This CDR3 region has 16 residues. V trimming: 1 base; J trimming: 5 bases; junction bases outside the gene matches: 10. The CDR3 spells CASSQGRTGRIDEQYF. DNA for the CDR3: TGTGCCAGCAGCCAAGGCCGGACAGGGAGGATCGACGAGCAGTACTTC.

Here the CDR3 reads CASSYFVGQGVNGYTF. The CDR3 coding sequence is TGTGCCAGCAGTTATTTCGTCGGGCAGGGGGTAAATGGCTACACCTTC. The chain has TRBV6-2 or TRBV6-3 and TRBJ1-2; 7 bases align to TRBD1. Per the germline V gene, CDR1 is MNHEY and CDR2 is SVGEGT. The CDR3 is 16 amino acids. The V segment lost 3 bases and the J segment 6 bases; nucleotides outside the gene matches: 13.

This clone was detected only once. This chain joins TRBV11-3 and TRBJ1-1; 7 positions agree with TRBD1. J gave up 5 bases and V 3 bases, and 6 bases lay outside the gene matches. The CDR3 runs to 14 residues. From germline, CDR1 is SGHNT and CDR2 YENEEA. The CDR3 DNA sequence: TGTGCCAGCAGCTTCCCGACAGGGATTACTGAAGCTTTCTTT. Encoded protein: CASSFPTGITEAFF.

This clone was counted a single time. The chain has TRBV4-2 and TRBJ2-5; D uncertain. The CDR3 totals 13 residues. The germline V and J ends were trimmed by 6 bases and 5 bases, with 13 bases remaining between them. Germline-derived CDR1 and CDR2 are LGHNA and YNFKEQ. CDR3 sequence reads: CASSRAPRETQYF. CDR3 sequence (DNA): TGTGCCAGCAGTCGAGCCCCGAGGGAGACCCAGTACTTC.

The rearrangement links TRBV7-8 to TRBJ2-7, with D possibly being TRBD1 (6 bases). V dropped 0 bases and J dropped 9 bases, with 12 bases sitting between them. This CDR3 is 13 amino acids long. Per germline, CDR1 SGHVS and CDR2 FQNEAQ. CDR3 amino acids: CASSLADSFWQYF. The DNA for the CDR3 is TGTGCCAGCAGCTTAGCGGACAGCTTTTGGCAGTACTTC.

This clone was recorded once. The chain employs TRBV5-4 and TRBJ2-1; 8 bases line up with TRBD1. V was clipped by 2 bases and J by 9 bases; unmatched bases: 10. Germline V gene data show CDR1 as SGHNT and CDR2 as YYREEE (reference sequence). The CDR3 totals 15 residues. The CDR3 DNA follows: TGTGCCAGCAGCTTAAAAACCACAGGGGGAGGTGAGCAGTTCTTC. Translated, it gives CASSLKTTGGGEQFF.

V gene TRBV5-8 combines with J gene TRBJ1-2, with D tentatively TRBD1 (6 bases). V lost 4 bases and J 8 bases, leaving 15 bases between the germline ends. The length of the CDR3 is 13 residues. CDR1 is SGHTS, CDR2 YDEGEE, per germline. The CDR3: CASSPTGSAGYTF. In nucleotides, the CDR3 is TGTGCCAGCAGCCCTACAGGGTCGGCGGGCTACACCTTC.

The chain links TRBV29-1 to TRBJ2-7; D is ambiguous. Trimming pared 4 bases from V and 4 bases from J, leaving 11 bases between. The CDR3 is 12 amino acids. Germline V gives CDR1 SQVTM, CDR2 ANQGSEA. The CDR3 loop is CSVGATRYEQYF. CDR3 coding DNA: TGCAGCGTTGGGGCTACACGATACGAGCAGTACTTC.

V usage is TRBV5-5 and J usage is TRBJ1-5; TRBD1 agrees at 8 bases. This CDR3 spans 14 amino acids. From germline, CDR1 is SGHKS and CDR2 YYEKEE (reference sequence). J lost 6 bases, V lost 4 bases, and 6 bases had no gene match. CDR3 amino acids: CASSPGTGSQPQHF. The CDR3, as DNA: TGTGCCAGCAGCCCAGGGACAGGCAGTCAGCCCCAGCATTTT.

This chain links TRBV6-5 with TRBJ1-1; tentatively, D is TRBD1 (6 bases). Germline CDR1 MNHEY, CDR2 SVGAGI. Deletions cut 0 bases from V and 10 bases from J, with 9 bases between. CDR3 length equals 12 residues. This CDR3 is CASSYSGGGAFF. CDR3 DNA: TGTGCCAGCAGTTACTCGGGAGGGGGAGCTTTCTTT.

CDR3 in amino acids: CASSPGLAGGYEQYF. In DNA form, the CDR3 reads TGTGCCAGCAGCCCGGGACTAGCGGGAGGCTACGAGCAGTACTTC. The J gene is TRBJ2-7, the V gene TRBV14; 15 bases line up with TRBD2. V lost 4 bases to trimming and J lost 3 bases; unmatched junction nucleotides: 1. Per germline, CDR1 SGHDN and CDR2 FVKESK. CDR3 length equals 15 residues.

The chain uses TRBV5-1 and TRBJ1-4; 7 bases align to TRBD1. CDR1 is SGHRS, CDR2 YFSETQ, per germline. The CDR3 spans 15 residues. J gave up 7 bases and V 4 bases, and 10 bases lay outside the gene matches. CDR3 nucleotides: TGCGCCAGCAGCCCCGGGACAGTTAAAGGTGAAAAACTGTTTTTT. Protein sequence: CASSPGTVKGEKLFF. The whole variable domain, remainder taken from reference TRBV5-1 and TRBJ1-4, is KAGVTQTPRYLIKTRGQQVTLSCSPISGHRSVSWYQQTPGQGLQFLFEYFSETQRNKGNFPGRFSGRQFSNSRSEMNVSTLELGDSALYLCASSPGTVKGEKLFFGSGTQLSVL.

The genes are TRBV7-6 and TRBJ2-2, with D possibly TRBD1 on 6 matching bases. This CDR3 comprises 15 residues. V lost 0 bases and J 9 bases, leaving 14 bases between the germline ends. Germline lookup yields CDR1 SGHVS and CDR2 FNYEAQ. CDR3 sequence (DNA): TGTGCCAGCAGCTTAGCGGCTGGACAGAGTAGGGAGCTGTTTTTT. This sequence encodes CASSLAAGQSRELFF. The whole variable domain, remainder taken from reference TRBV7-6 and TRBJ2-2, is GAGVSQSPRYKVTKRGQDVALRCDPISGHVSLYWYRQALGQGPEFLTYFNYEAQQDKSGLPNDRFSAERPEGSISTLTIQRTEQRDSAMYRCASSLAAGQSRELFFGEGSRLTVL.

The J gene is TRBJ2-6, the V gene TRBV29-1, with 7 nucleotides matching TRBD2. CDR3 length: 16 residues. Germline V CDR1 and CDR2: SQVTM, ANQGSEA. Trimming cost V 4 bases and J 0 bases; bases outside gene matches: 6. The CDR3 coding sequence is TGCAGCGTTGTAGGGGAGGGTAACTCTGGGGCCAACGTCCTGACTTTC. Amino acids: CSVVGEGNSGANVLTF.

The chain links TRBV5-1 to TRBJ2-1; 13 nucleotides match TRBD2. The CDR3 covers 15 residues. V dropped 4 bases and J dropped 7; count of bases not matched to a gene: 5. The germline V gene encodes CDR1 SGHRS and CDR2 YFSETQ. DNA for the CDR3: TGCGCCAGCAGCCGCGGGACTAGCGGGGAGAATGAGCAGTTCTTC. It yields the protein CASSRGTSGENEQFF.

This rearrangement joins TRBV19 to TRBJ1-1; weak D call: TRBD1 (5 bases). There are 17 residues in the CDR3. CDR1 is LNHDA and CDR2 is SQIVND in the germline V gene (reference sequence). V was trimmed by 3 bases and J by 1 base, leaving 18 bases between them. CDR3 DNA: TGTGCCAGTAGTATCCGCATATTCAGGGAGGCGAACACTGAAGCTTTCTTT. It specifies CASSIRIFREANTEAFF.

The chain uses TRBV28 and TRBJ2-7, with 7 bases matching TRBD1. Germline CDR1 and CDR2: MDHEN and SYDVKM. Trimming at V came to 5 bases and at J to 2 bases, leaving 9 bases not matched to a gene. The CDR3 contains 15 residues. Here the CDR3 reads CASSLQTGWTYEQYF. In DNA form, the CDR3 reads TGTGCCAGCAGTCTACAGACAGGGTGGACCTACGAGCAGTACTTC.

The genes are TRBV19 and TRBJ1-1; weak D call: TRBD1 (5 bases). Deletions cut 10 bases from V and 1 base from J, with 19 bases between. CDR1 is LNHDA, CDR2 SQIVND, per germline (reference sequence). This CDR3 contains 15 residues. CDR3 residues: CATREISGGNTEAFF. CDR3 sequence (DNA): TGTGCCACCAGAGAGATATCCGGGGGGAACACTGAAGCTTTCTTT. The variable domain in full, completed from reference TRBV19 and TRBJ1-1, reads DGGITQSPKYLFRKEGQNVTLSCEQNLNHDAMYWYRQDPGQGLRLIYYSQIVNDFQKGDIAEGYSVSREKKESFPLTVTSAQKNPTAFYLCATREISGGNTEAFFGQGTRLTVV.

The rearrangement joins TRBV5-4 to TRBJ1-4; D uncertain. CDR3 size: 14 residues. Trimming removed 0 bases from V and 11 bases from J, with 14 bases in between. From germline, CDR1 is SGHNT and CDR2 YYREEE (reference sequence). The CDR3: CASSLDSGTEKLFF. CDR3 DNA sequence: TGTGCCAGCAGCTTGGATTCGGGAACGGAGAAACTGTTTTTT. Variable domain in full (rest from reference TRBV5-4 and TRBJ1-4): ETGVTQSPTHLIKTRGQQVTLRCSSQSGHNTVSWYQQALGQGPQFIFQYYREEENGRGNFPPRFSGLQFPNYSSELNVNALELDDSALYLCASSLDSGTEKLFFGSGTQLSVL.

The rearrangement links TRBV18 to TRBJ2-7; no reliable D call. Trimming pared 3 bases from V and 4 bases from J, leaving 13 bases between. From germline, CDR1 is KGHSH and CDR2 LQKENI. The CDR3 is 14 residues long. The CDR3 DNA reads as TGTGCCAGCTCACCTCGGCTAGACTTTTACGAGCAGTACTTC. Its protein product is CASSPRLDFYEQYF.

V and J are TRBV30 and TRBJ1-1; 7 bases match TRBD1. In germline, CDR1 is GTSNPN, CDR2 SVGIG (reference sequence). The V gene end was trimmed by 3 bases and the J gene end by 4 bases; junction bases not matched to a gene: 5. This CDR3 has 13 residues. CDR3 sequence: CAWRPTGSTEAFF. Here the CDR3 DNA reads TGTGCCTGGAGACCGACAGGGTCCACTGAAGCTTTCTTT. Full variable domain (missing parts from reference TRBV30 and TRBJ1-1): SQTIHQWPATLVQPVGSPLSLECTVEGTSNPNLYWYRQAAGRGLQLLFYSVGIGQISSEVPQNLSASRPQDRQFILSSKKLLLSDSGFYLCAWRPTGSTEAFFGQGTRLTVV.

In DNA, the CDR3 is TGCGCCAGCAGCTTGGCCTTGGGGAGGTACGAGCAGTACTTC. This encodes CASSLALGRYEQYF. V usage is TRBV5-1 and J usage is TRBJ2-7; D might be TRBD2 (6 bases). With 0 bases removed from V and 4 bases from J, the gap between germline ends came to 11 bases. CDR1 SGHRS and CDR2 YFSETQ come from the germline V gene. CDR3 length: 14 amino acids.

The chain carries TRBV2 and TRBJ2-5; TRBD1 matches at 7 bases. CDR1 is SNHLY and CDR2 is FYNNEI in the germline V gene. This CDR3 has 14 amino acids. V lost 7 bases and J lost 5; bases outside the gene matches: 10. CDR3 nucleotide sequence: TGTGCCAGCACCCAAAGACAGGGACAGGAGACCCAGTACTTC. The encoded protein is CASTQRQGQETQYF.